A single T cell receptor beta chain is shown here with its context. The antigen remains unidentified. The data belong to a study of a mutant IDH1 vaccine in newly diagnosed glioma. At the level of the study: Vaccines began 4-6 weeks after radiotherapy alone, or with temozolomide cycles.

Time point here: week 5, during vaccination. The vaccine gave 300 ug of a 20-mer mutant IDH1 peptide subcutaneously per dose. Germline V CDR1 and CDR2: SGHRS, YFSETQ. The CDR3 covers 14 residues. The V gene lost 4 bases and the J gene lost 1 base, with 11 bases spanning the gap. Assay used: immunoSEQ multiplex PCR; TCRdb lists only in-frame clones, some missing. The sample shows roughly 50,000 clones, approximately 79% of them seen only once. General observations from the study: The vaccine induced immune responses, and these occurred in over 90% of patients.

This clonotype originated in a woman under 30 with glioma. Some clones in this sample may be carry-over from other donors' samples. This chain uses TRBV5-1 with TRBJ1-2; the D gene is possibly TRBD1 (5 bases). Specimen: PBMCs, collected from a glioma patient whose treatment included an IDH1 peptide vaccine. The CDR3 DNA follows: TGCGCCAGCAGCCTTTCGACAGTTAACTATGGCTACACCTTC. This translates into CASSLSTVNYGYTF.